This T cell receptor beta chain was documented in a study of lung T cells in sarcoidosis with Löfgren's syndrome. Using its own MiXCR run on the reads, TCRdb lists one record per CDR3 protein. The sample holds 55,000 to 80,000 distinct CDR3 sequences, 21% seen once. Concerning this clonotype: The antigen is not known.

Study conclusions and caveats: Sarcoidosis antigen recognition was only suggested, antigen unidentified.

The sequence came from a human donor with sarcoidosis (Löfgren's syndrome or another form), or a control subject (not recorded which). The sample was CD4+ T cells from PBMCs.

CDR3: CASSPQGRARDTEAFF. The CDR3 nucleotides are TGTGCCAGCAGCCCTCAGGGAAGGGCACGGGACACTGAAGCTTTCTTT. The chain is built from TRBV2 and TRBJ1-1; possible D gene TRBD1, 5 bases. The V and J ends lost 6 bases and 3 bases respectively, with 20 bases between them. Germline CDR1 and CDR2: SNHLY and FYNNEI. CDR3 length: 16 amino acids.